This entry lists 29 T cell receptor beta chains sequenced from one sample in a study of T cells in Graves' hyperthyroidism and ophthalmopathy. TCR beta CDR3 regions were amplified from RNA transcripts. HTBI primers were the set used in a first-round RT-PCR of the TCR CDR3. MiXCR, applied by TCRdb to the multiplex PCR reads, yields one record per CDR3 protein. The table includes 500,000 to 600,000 distinct CDR3 sequences, 15% to 20% detected once. Sequencing was performed on blood. These receptors all stem from a man in his forties or fifties with Graves' ophthalmopathy.

V is TRBV7-3 and J is TRBJ2-3; D is uncertain. V lost 4 bases to trimming and J lost 6 bases, with 14 bases between them. Germline V gene sequence: CDR1 SGHTA, CDR2 FQGTGA. The CDR3 is 14 residues long. The DNA of the CDR3 is TGTGCCAGCAGCTCTCCATCTCATCCGGATACGCAGTATTTT. Translating gives CASSSPSHPDTQYF.

J is TRBJ2-5 and V is TRBV14, with 11 bases identical to TRBD2. The CDR3 runs to 16 residues. The V segment lost 0 bases and the J segment 5 bases; nucleotides outside the gene matches: 5. CDR1 and CDR2 from the germline V gene are SGHDN and FVKESK. CDR3 in DNA: TGTGCCAGCAGCCAAGATCTACTAGCGGGGGCCGAGACCCAGTACTTC. This translates into CASSQDLLAGAETQYF.

The rearrangement links TRBV27 to TRBJ2-7; TRBD2 aligns across 7 bases. Germline values: CDR1 MNHEY, CDR2 SMNVEV (reference sequence). This CDR3 contains 15 residues. The V segment lost 2 bases and the J segment 5 bases; nucleotides outside the gene matches: 9. The CDR3 region has the DNA TGTGCCAGCAGTTTACGGGGCGGGAGAGTCGACGAGCAGTACTTC. It translates to CASSLRGGRVDEQYF.

The chain employs TRBV12-3 or TRBV12-4 and TRBJ2-7, with D tentatively TRBD1 (6 bases). The CDR3 loop spans 14 amino acids. The ends were cut back, 3 bases at V and 5 bases at J, with 14 bases in the middle. The CDR3 is CASSFPQGTNEQYF. CDR3 coding DNA: TGTGCCAGCAGTTTTCCTCAGGGGACCAACGAGCAGTACTTC.

In its sample, this clonotype was seen many times. An end of the junction does not agree with germline; a read error may underlie this. This chain joins TRBV28 and TRBJ2-7; D possibly corresponds to TRBD1 (6 bases). Germline V gives CDR1 MDHEN, CDR2 SYDVKM. There are 14 residues in the CDR3. The CDR3 region has the DNA TGTGCCAACAGTTTAGTGGACAGACCCTACGAGCAGTACTTC. This translates into CANSLVDRPYEQYF.

This clonotype has a count of ten or more. The chain uses TRBV2 and TRBJ2-7; no firm D call. The CDR3 runs to 14 residues. Germline-derived CDR1 and CDR2 are SNHLY and FYNNEI. Trimming removed 3 bases from V and 1 base from J, with 10 bases in between. CDR3 sequence: CASSDSQRSYEQYF. CDR3 DNA sequence: TGTGCCAGCAGTGACTCGCAGAGATCCTACGAGCAGTACTTC.

This clonotype was picked up many times. The chain carries TRBV5-6 and TRBJ2-7, with 15 bases aligning to TRBD2. The germline gives CDR1 SGHDT, CDR2 YYEEEE. J gave up 3 bases and V 6 bases, and 7 bases lay outside the gene matches. This CDR3 spans 16 amino acids. CDR3 nucleotide sequence: TGTGCCAGCACTATGGGGGGACTAGCGGGAGGCTACGAGCAGTACTTC. This gives the protein CASTMGGLAGGYEQYF.

This chain joins TRBV7-2 and TRBJ2-1; D is perhaps TRBD1 (6 bases). V lost 5 bases, J lost 6 bases, and 17 bases lay in between. The germline V gene has CDR1 SGHTA and CDR2 FQGNSA. This CDR3 comprises 15 residues. DNA of the CDR3: TGTGCCAGCAGCCCCGGGACAAACTATGTCAATGAGCAGTTCTTC. This gives the protein CASSPGTNYVNEQFF.

This clonotype has more than one count but fewer than ten. V is TRBV6-2 or TRBV6-3 and J is TRBJ2-7, with 11 bases identical to TRBD2. The V gene's germline CDR1 is MNHEY and CDR2 SVGEGT. This CDR3 spans 18 amino acids. Germline trimming cut 2 bases from V and 1 base from J; bases unmatched to any gene: 10. Written as DNA, the CDR3 is TGTGCCAGCAGTTACCGACCAGCTAGCGGGAGGTCGTCCTACGAGCAGTACTTC. The encoded protein is CASSYRPASGRSSYEQYF.

This clonotype was seen only a few times. CDR3 sequence: CASSQVMQRSSYEQYF. In DNA, the CDR3 is TGCGCCAGCAGCCAAGTTATGCAAAGGAGCTCCTACGAGCAGTACTTC. V is TRBV4-1 and J is TRBJ2-7; D unresolved. The CDR3 runs to 16 residues. Trimming cost V 1 base and J 0 bases, with 13 bases left between them. Germline V gene lookup returns CDR1 MGHRA and CDR2 YSYEKL.

This clonotype has at least ten counts. The chain uses TRBV28 and TRBJ2-3, with D perhaps matching TRBD2 (6 bases). Germline CDR1 reads MDHEN; CDR2 reads SYDVKM. The CDR3 sequence is 14 residues long. V was pared by 8 bases and J by 4 bases, with 16 bases between. As DNA, the CDR3 is TGTGCCAGCGCGGGGCATCCTAGGCCAGATACGCAGTATTTT. This sequence encodes CASAGHPRPDTQYF.

This clonotype was found a few times. The gene calls are TRBV20-1 and TRBJ1-5; 7 bases match TRBD1. The germline V gene has CDR1 DFQATT and CDR2 SNEGSKA (reference sequence). V was clipped by 7 bases and J by 3 bases; unmatched bases: 6. This CDR3 has 13 residues. This CDR3 reads CSVAGTDNQPQHF. The CDR3 region has the DNA TGCAGTGTTGCCGGGACAGACAATCAGCCCCAGCATTTT.

CDR3 protein: CATRPGLAESTQYF. The CDR3 coding sequence is TGTGCCACCAGGCCGGGACTAGCGGAGAGTACGCAGTATTTT. This chain joins TRBV24-1 and TRBJ2-3, with TRBD2 matching 11 bases. Germline V CDR1 and CDR2: KGHDR, SFDVKD. Trimming took 7 bases from V and 8 from J; bases not matched to a gene: 7. The CDR3 has 14 amino acids.

The V call is TRBV5-6, the J call TRBJ1-6; D gene unclear. V was cut by 4 bases and J by 5 bases, with 16 bases left in between. Germline V gives CDR1 SGHDT, CDR2 YYEEEE. The CDR3 totals 16 residues. The CDR3, as DNA: TGTGCCAGCAGCCCGGAGGCGGGTCTCAATAATTCACCCCTCCACTTT. Translated, it gives CASSPEAGLNNSPLHF.

In this sample, this clonotype turned up many times. The J gene is TRBJ2-7, the V gene TRBV28, with a possible D match to TRBD1 (8 bases). V shed 6 bases and J shed 5 bases, with 20 bases lying between them. This CDR3 spans 15 amino acids. Germline CDR1 reads MDHEN; CDR2 reads SYDVKM. CDR3 sequence: CASRAGTGRGNEQYF. The CDR3 DNA sequence: TGTGCCAGCAGAGCGGGGACAGGACGCGGGAACGAGCAGTACTTC.

This clonotype was observed a handful of times. This sequence joins TRBV15 and TRBJ2-7, with TRBD2 matching over 8 bases. V shed 0 bases, J shed 1 base, and the junction held 8 bases outside the gene matches. Germline CDR1 is LNHNV and CDR2 is YYDKDF (reference sequence). The CDR3 consists of 17 residues. This chain's CDR3 is CATSREGLGSGSYEQYF. In nucleotides, the CDR3 is TGTGCCACCAGCAGAGAGGGACTAGGGTCTGGGTCCTACGAGCAGTACTTC.

This clonotype was observed at least ten times. The chain couples TRBV20-1 to TRBJ2-1; 9 bases are shared with TRBD1. CDR1 and CDR2 (germline): DFQATT, SNEGSKA (reference sequence). CDR3 length: 13 residues. The V and J ends lost 2 bases and 6 bases, in that order; junction bases with no gene match: 2. The CDR3: CSARSDRGNEQFF. CDR3 nucleotides: TGCAGTGCTAGATCGGACAGGGGCAATGAGCAGTTCTTC.

The J gene is TRBJ2-1, the V gene TRBV19; possible D gene TRBD2, 6 bases. CDR1 is LNHDA and CDR2 is SQIVND in the germline V gene (reference sequence). The CDR3 consists of 17 residues. V lost 3 bases to trimming and J lost 5 bases, with 20 bases between them. The CDR3 loop is CASSILGGRPRDNEQFF. CDR3 in DNA: TGTGCCAGTAGTATCTTGGGAGGTAGGCCCCGAGACAATGAGCAGTTCTTC. Combining the CDR3 with reference TRBV19 and TRBJ2-1 gives the whole variable domain DGGITQSPKYLFRKEGQNVTLSCEQNLNHDAMYWYRQDPGQGLRLIYYSQIVNDFQKGDIAEGYSVSREKKESFPLTVTSAQKNPTAFYLCASSILGGRPRDNEQFFGPGTRLTVL.

This clonotype has more than one count but fewer than ten. The chain combines TRBV15 with TRBJ1-5; D ambiguous. Germline CDR1 reads LNHNV; CDR2 reads YYDKDF (reference sequence). Trimming stripped 7 bases from V and 0 bases from J, with 7 bases between. The CDR3 is 13 amino acids. CDR3 region: CATTRDSNQPQHF. For the CDR3, the DNA is TGTGCCACCACAAGGGATAGCAATCAGCCCCAGCATTTT.

This clonotype was seen a handful of times. This chain connects TRBV3-2 to TRBJ2-4; TRBD2 is taken as the D call from the table, unchecked against the DNA. TRBV3-2 is annotated as a pseudogene. This CDR3 has 12 amino acids. The CDR3 loop reads CASRGLANIQYF. CDR3 in DNA: TGTGCCAGCAGGGGACTAGCAAACATTCAGTACTTC.

The chain uses TRBV5-1 and TRBJ1-6; 10 nucleotides line up with TRBD1. CDR3 size: 17 residues. The germline V gene has CDR1 SGHRS and CDR2 YFSETQ. V lost 0 bases to trimming and J lost 11 bases; unmatched junction nucleotides: 11. This CDR3 reads CASSLGPLDRGQTPLHF. The CDR3 DNA sequence: TGCGCCAGCAGCTTGGGCCCACTCGACAGGGGGCAGACACCCCTCCACTTT.

Only a few counts were recorded for this clonotype. The rearrangement links TRBV27 to TRBJ2-7, with 12 bases identical to TRBD2. V shed 4 bases and J 3 bases; nucleotides not matched to a gene: 4. CDR1 is MNHEY, CDR2 SMNVEV, per germline (reference sequence). CDR3 length equals 15 residues. CDR3 loop: CASSSLAGGNYEQYF. The CDR3 region has the DNA TGTGCCAGCAGTTCCCTAGCGGGAGGGAACTACGAGCAGTACTTC.

V and J are TRBV20-1 and TRBJ2-7; 9 nucleotides agree with TRBD2. The CDR3 has 14 residues. Germline CDR1 and CDR2: DFQATT and SNEGSKA (reference sequence). The J segment lost 0 bases and the V segment lost 5 bases, leaving 5 bases of the junction unmatched. As DNA, the CDR3 is TGCAGTGCTTTTCAGACTAGCGGCTCCTACGAGCAGTACTTC. This codes for CSAFQTSGSYEQYF.

The chain uses TRBV6-5 and TRBJ1-1; 7 bases fit TRBD1. V dropped 0 bases and J dropped 0; count of bases not matched to a gene: 4. Germline V lookup: CDR1 MNHEY, CDR2 SVGAGI. The CDR3 has 16 residues. CDR3 in DNA: TGTGCCAGCAGTTACTCGACGGGGACAGTGAACACTGAAGCTTTCTTT. Translation gives CASSYSTGTVNTEAFF.

With respect to this clonotype: This may come from a read error, since a much larger clone is one base off. This chain joins TRBV5-1 and TRBJ2-3, with D maybe TRBD2 (6 bases). The V gene lost 4 bases and the J gene lost 8 bases, with 26 bases spanning the gap. Germline loops: CDR1 SGHRS, CDR2 YFSETQ. This CDR3 spans 17 amino acids. DNA of the CDR3: TGCGCCAGCAGCCCGGCACCCCGGGACTCCCGCGCAGGTACGCAGTATTTT. Its protein is CASSPAPRDSRAGTQYF.

The chain uses TRBV7-6 and TRBJ1-1; D ambiguous. This CDR3 region has 13 residues. V lost 7 bases and J lost 9, with 18 bases in between. The germline V gene has CDR1 SGHVS and CDR2 FNYEAQ. CDR3 loop: CASIGSADTQAFF. As DNA, the CDR3 is TGTGCCAGCATCGGGTCGGCGGATACCCAAGCTTTCTTT. Together with reference TRBV7-6 and TRBJ1-1, the CDR3 gives the full variable domain: GAGVSQSPRYKVTKRGQDVALRCDPISGHVSLYWYRQALGQGPEFLTYFNYEAQQDKSGLPNDRFSAERPEGSISTLTIQRTEQRDSAMYRCASIGSADTQAFFGQGTRLTVV.

This clonotype was counted many times. This chain links TRBV2 with TRBJ2-5; 8 positions match TRBD2. This CDR3 has 15 residues. V dropped 7 bases and J dropped 2; count of bases not matched to a gene: 9. CDR1 and CDR2 from the germline V gene are SNHLY and FYNNEI. The CDR3: CASMAWGLDQETQYF. CDR3 sequence (DNA): TGTGCCAGCATGGCTTGGGGACTAGATCAAGAGACCCAGTACTTC.

This clonotype was seen a few times. The V gene is TRBV7-8, the J gene TRBJ2-3; TRBD2 matches at 7 bases. V gave up 5 bases and J gave up 1 base; unmatched junction bases: 12. The CDR3 covers 17 residues. Germline CDR1 is SGHVS and CDR2 is FQNEAQ. The CDR3 bases are TGTGCCAGCAGCCCGGGACGGGGGGACCCCGGCACAGATACGCAGTATTTT. Translation: CASSPGRGDPGTDTQYF. Complete variable domain (other parts from reference TRBV7-8 and TRBJ2-3): GAGVSQSPRYKVAKRGQDVALRCDPISGHVSLFWYQQALGQGPEFLTYFQNEAQLDKSGLPSDRFFAERPEGSVSTLKIQRTQQEDSAVYLCASSPGRGDPGTDTQYFGPGTRLTVL.

This clonotype occurred many times. This sequence joins TRBV11-3 and TRBJ1-1; TRBD1 aligns across 11 bases. The germline CDR1 and CDR2 sequences are SGHNT and YENEEA. V shed 4 bases and J 11 bases; nucleotides not matched to a gene: 6. This CDR3 region has 13 residues. Here the CDR3 DNA reads TGTGCCAGCAGCTCCGGACAGGGGGCTCAGGCTTTCTTT. Translating gives CASSSGQGAQAFF.